Detailed here is one T cell receptor (beta chain). This specimen belongs to a study of cytomegalovirus exposure and HLA in healthy donors. Amplification used 60 Vbeta primers and 13 Jbeta primers. Only in-frame clones appear in the TCRdb table, and some are missing; sequencing was by immunoSEQ multiplex PCR. Of about 160,000 clones in the sample, around 76% were seen once. The CDR3 is 17 amino acids. Germline V lookup: CDR1 MGHRA, CDR2 YSYEKL. V lost 2 bases and J 0 bases, leaving 16 bases between the germline ends. Sequenced sample: PBMCs. This rearrangement joins TRBV4-1 to TRBJ2-5, with D tentatively TRBD2 (5 bases). The TCR comes from a girl aged 5 to 17 in good health and CMV-seropositive. The CDR3 spells CASSQIQGRANQETQYF. The CDR3 region has the DNA TGCGCCAGCAGCCAAATCCAAGGGAGAGCGAACCAAGAGACCCAGTACTTC.